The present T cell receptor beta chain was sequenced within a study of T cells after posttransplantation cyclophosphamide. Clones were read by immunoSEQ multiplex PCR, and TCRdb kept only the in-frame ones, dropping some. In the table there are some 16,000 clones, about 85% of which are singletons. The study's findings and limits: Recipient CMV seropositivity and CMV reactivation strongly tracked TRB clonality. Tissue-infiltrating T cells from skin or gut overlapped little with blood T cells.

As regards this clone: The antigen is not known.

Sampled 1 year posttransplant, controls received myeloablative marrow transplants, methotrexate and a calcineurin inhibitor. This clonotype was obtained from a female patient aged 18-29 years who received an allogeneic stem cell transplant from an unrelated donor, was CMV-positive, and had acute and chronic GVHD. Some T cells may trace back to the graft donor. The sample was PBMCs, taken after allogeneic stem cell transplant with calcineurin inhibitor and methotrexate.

CDR3 sequence reads: CASSRRTDSYEQYF. The CDR3 region has the DNA TGTGCCAGCAGCAGGAGGACCGATTCCTACGAGCAGTACTTC. This sequence joins TRBV5-4 and TRBJ2-5; maybe TRBD2 (5 bases). The J call may be incorrect, as the DNA end agrees better with TRBJ2-7. The V gene's germline CDR1 is SGHNT and CDR2 YYREEE (reference sequence). This CDR3 is 14 amino acids long.